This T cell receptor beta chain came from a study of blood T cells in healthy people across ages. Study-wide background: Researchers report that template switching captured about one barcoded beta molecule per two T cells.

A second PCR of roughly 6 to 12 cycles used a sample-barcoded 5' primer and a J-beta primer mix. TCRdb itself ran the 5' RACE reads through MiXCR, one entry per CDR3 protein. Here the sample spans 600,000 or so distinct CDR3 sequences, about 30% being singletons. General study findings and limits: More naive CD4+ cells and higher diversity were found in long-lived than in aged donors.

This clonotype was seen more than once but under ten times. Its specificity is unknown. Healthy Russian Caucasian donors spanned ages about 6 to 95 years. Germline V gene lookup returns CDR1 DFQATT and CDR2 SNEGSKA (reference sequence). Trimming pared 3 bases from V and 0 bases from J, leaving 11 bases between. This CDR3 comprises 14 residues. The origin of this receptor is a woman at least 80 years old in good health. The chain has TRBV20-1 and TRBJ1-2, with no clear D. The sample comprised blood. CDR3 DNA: TGCAGTGCTAGTTTTCTACCCCCTAACTATGGCTACACCTTC. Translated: CSASFLPPNYGYTF.